This T cell receptor (beta chain) was found in a study of cytotoxic CD8 clonotypes in ibrutinib-treated CLL. Study-level results: The times at which samples were taken varied between sustained-remission and progressing patients.

This clone has a single count. Its specificity is unknown. Repertoires were generated with immunoSEQ multiplex PCR, while TCRdb's copy carries only in-frame clones and drops some. The table has 160,000 or so clones, about four fifths seen once. CDR1 KGHSH and CDR2 LQKENI come from the germline V gene. This CDR3 comprises 17 residues. V lost 3 bases and J 0 bases, leaving 15 bases between the germline ends. This TCR derives from a human donor with chronic lymphocytic leukemia. The sample in question was PBMCs, obtained after 24 months of ibrutinib treatment. The chain is built from TRBV18 and TRBJ2-1; D might be TRBD1 or TRBD2, each matching 6 bases. The CDR3 bases are TGTGCCAGCTCACCCAATTCGGGGGCAGGCTCCTACAATGAGCAGTTCTTC. This codes for CASSPNSGAGSYNEQFF.